A selection of T cell receptor beta chains follows, all from one sample in a study of T cells after posttransplantation cyclophosphamide. TCRdb's copy holds only in-frame clones and misses some; the assay was immunoSEQ multiplex PCR. The profile shows roughly 30,000 clones, 91% of them singletons. Material: naive CD4+ T cells sorted from blood. The receptors shown here come from a man aged 30 to 39 in good health and a related stem cell transplant donor. The conserved cysteine and the conserved F or W are not part of the CDR3 here. Clone size is shown for a subset of rows, as once, few, many or a class of expanded clone.

>TRBV9|.
ASSVGAGGGPGELF
>TRBV7-2|.
ASSPPGGQPQH
>TRBV2|.
ASLRQGHNSPLH
>TRBV18|.
ASSPRGGYTDTQY
>TRBV28|.
ASSLGQFFYGYT
>TRBV4-3|.
ASSPRGEEETQY
>TRBV14|.
ASSPRGDRVTDTQY
>TRBV5-1|.
ASSWTGRSSYNSPLH
>TRBV9|.
ASRGEGAPNSPLH
>TRBV10-3|.
AISASGSTDTQY
>TRBV2|few
ASMGGPDQPQH
>TRBV5-4|.
ASSLRDTRNTIY
>TRBV4-3|.
ASSQERASGGQEQF
>TRBV7-9|.
ASRFGGGRKDTEAF
>TRBV5-1|.
ASSPEGNTEAF
>TRBV2|.
ASSEARGDQPQH
>TRBV18|.
ASSPRTDEQY
>TRBV9|.
ASSVGQGGETQY
>TRBV5-1|.
ASSLGLAGGEGEQY
>TRBV9|.
ASSVAQGPLH
>TRBV5-4|.
ASSRGLAGGSETQY
>TRBV18|.
ASSPQGAGSNEQF